This T cell receptor (beta chain) was profiled in a study of cytomegalovirus exposure and HLA in healthy donors. General study findings and limits: After further analysis at a later stage, 16,951 TCR beta sequences were associated with HLA alleles at 0.05 false discovery rate. Later analysis showed TCR association rates varying by HLA locus, highest for DRB1 and lowest for HLA-C. A later analysis found that most CMV-associated TCR beta chains appeared HLA-restricted.

The CDR3 is made up of 14 amino acids. With 5 bases removed from V and 8 bases from J, the gap between germline ends came to 15 bases. CDR1 is SEHNR and CDR2 is FQNEAQ in the germline V gene (reference sequence). With 60 Vbeta and 13 Jbeta primers, the PCR was carried out. Profiled with immunoSEQ multiplex PCR; TCRdb holds only in-frame clones, not every one. The ten most abundant clones cover 3.6% of a sample with about 64,000 clones. Concerning this clone: Its antigen remains unidentified.

This TCR came from a woman in her late teens or twenties in good health and CMV-seronegative. The rearrangement uses TRBV7-9 and TRBJ1-4; perhaps TRBD1 as D (5 bases). Sequencing was carried out using PBMCs. The CDR3 reads CASSLTGGNEKLFF. The CDR3 bases are TGTGCCAGCAGCCTGACGGGGGGAAACGAAAAACTGTTTTTT.